Given below is one T cell receptor beta chain in context. The data originate from a study of PD-L1 blockade in urothelial cancer. Germline CDR1 is KGHSH and CDR2 is LQKENI. Deletions cut 5 bases from V and 0 bases from J, with 4 bases between. This CDR3 has 13 amino acids. The repertoire was sequenced with immunoSEQ multiplex PCR; TCRdb's copy has only in-frame clones and lacks some. The sample has around 53,000 clones, under 90% seen once; the top ten hold about 6%. The chain combines TRBV18 with TRBJ2-2; unclear D gene. This specimen was PBMCs, taken around atezolizumab (anti-PD-L1) treatment. This clonotype originated in a man aged 35 to 55 with urothelial cancer. CDR3 sequence (DNA): TGTGCCAGCTCATCGGCGAACACCGGGGAGCTGTTTTTT. Protein product: CASSSANTGELFF. Full variable domain (missing parts from reference TRBV18 and TRBJ2-2): NAGVMQNPRHLVRRRGQEARLRCSPMKGHSHVYWYRQLPEEGLKFMVYLQKENIIDESGMPKERFSAEFPKEGPSILRIQQVVRGDSAAYFCASSSANTGELFFGEGSRLTVL.